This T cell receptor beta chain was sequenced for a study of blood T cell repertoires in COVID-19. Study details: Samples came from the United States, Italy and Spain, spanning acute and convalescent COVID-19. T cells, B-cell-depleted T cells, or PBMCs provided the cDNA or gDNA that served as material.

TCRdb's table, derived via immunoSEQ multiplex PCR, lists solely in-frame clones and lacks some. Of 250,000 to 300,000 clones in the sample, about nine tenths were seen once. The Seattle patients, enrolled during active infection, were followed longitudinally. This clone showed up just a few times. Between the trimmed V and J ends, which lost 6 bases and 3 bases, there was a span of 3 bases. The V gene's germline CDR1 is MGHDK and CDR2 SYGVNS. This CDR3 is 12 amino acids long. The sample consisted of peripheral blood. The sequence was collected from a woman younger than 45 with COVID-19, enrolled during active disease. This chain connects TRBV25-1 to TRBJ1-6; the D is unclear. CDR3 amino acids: CASSLYNSPLHF. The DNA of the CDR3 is TGTGCCAGCAGCCTCTATAATTCACCCCTCCACTTT.